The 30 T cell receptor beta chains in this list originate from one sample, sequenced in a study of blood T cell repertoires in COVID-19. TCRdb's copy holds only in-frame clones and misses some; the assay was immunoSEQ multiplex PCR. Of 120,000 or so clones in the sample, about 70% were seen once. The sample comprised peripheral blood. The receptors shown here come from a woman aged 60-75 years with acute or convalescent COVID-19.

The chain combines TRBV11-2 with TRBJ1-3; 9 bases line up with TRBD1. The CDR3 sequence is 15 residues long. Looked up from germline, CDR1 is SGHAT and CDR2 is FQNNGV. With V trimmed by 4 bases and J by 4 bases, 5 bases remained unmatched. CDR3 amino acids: CASSSGTGRGNTIYF. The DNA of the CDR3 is TGTGCCAGCAGCTCCGGGACAGGGAGAGGAAACACCATATATTTT. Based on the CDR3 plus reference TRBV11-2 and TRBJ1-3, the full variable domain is EAGVAQSPRYKIIEKRQSVAFWCNPISGHATLYWYQQILGQGPKLLIQFQNNGVVDDSQLPKDRFSAERLKGVDSTLKIQPAKLEDSAVYLCASSSGTGRGNTIYFGEGSWLTVV.

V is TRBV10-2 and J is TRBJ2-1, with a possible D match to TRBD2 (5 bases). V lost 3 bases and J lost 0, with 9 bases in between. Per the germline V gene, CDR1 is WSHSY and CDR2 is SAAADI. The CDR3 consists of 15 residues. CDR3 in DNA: TGCGCCAGCAGTGATATCGGGGTCTCCTACAATGAGCAGTTCTTC. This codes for CASSDIGVSYNEQFF.

The CDR3 coding sequence is TGCACGATTCAGATGGGGCGCGGTGGGGTGACTGAAGCTTTCTTT. Residues: CTIQMGRGGVTEAFF. The V call is TRBV29-1, the J call TRBJ1-1; D might be TRBD1 (5 bases). This CDR3 has 15 amino acids. Germline CDR1 is SQVTM and CDR2 is ANQGSEA.

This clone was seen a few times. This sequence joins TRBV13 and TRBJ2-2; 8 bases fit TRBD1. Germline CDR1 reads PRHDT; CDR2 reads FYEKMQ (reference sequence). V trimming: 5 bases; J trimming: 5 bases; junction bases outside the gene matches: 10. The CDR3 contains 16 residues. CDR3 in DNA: TGTGCCAGCAGCACCCGGACAGGGTCAAATACCGGGGAGCTGTTTTTT. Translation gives CASSTRTGSNTGELFF.

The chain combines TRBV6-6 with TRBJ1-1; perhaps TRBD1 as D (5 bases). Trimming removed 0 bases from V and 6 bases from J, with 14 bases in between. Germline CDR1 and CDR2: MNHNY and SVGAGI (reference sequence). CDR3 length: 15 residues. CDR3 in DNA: TGTGCCAGCAGTTACTCGAGACAGTCGGGCGCTGAAGCTTTCTTT. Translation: CASSYSRQSGAEAFF.

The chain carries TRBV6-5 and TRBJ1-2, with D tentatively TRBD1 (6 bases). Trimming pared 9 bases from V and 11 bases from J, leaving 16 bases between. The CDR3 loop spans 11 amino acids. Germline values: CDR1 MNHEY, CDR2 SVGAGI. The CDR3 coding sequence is TGTGCCAGTTCTCCGGGACATTATTACACCTTC. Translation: CASSPGHYYTF.

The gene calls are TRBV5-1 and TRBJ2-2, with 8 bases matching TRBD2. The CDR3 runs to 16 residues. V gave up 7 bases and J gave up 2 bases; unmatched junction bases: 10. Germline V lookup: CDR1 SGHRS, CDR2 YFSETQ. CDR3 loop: CASLGGGSGNTGELFF. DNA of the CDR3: TGCGCCAGCCTTGGCGGGGGGTCGGGAAACACCGGGGAGCTGTTTTTT. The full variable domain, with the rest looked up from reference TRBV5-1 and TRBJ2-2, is KAGVTQTPRYLIKTRGQQVTLSCSPISGHRSVSWYQQTPGQGLQFLFEYFSETQRNKGNFPGRFSGRQFSNSRSEMNVSTLELGDSALYLCASLGGGSGNTGELFFGEGSRLTVL.

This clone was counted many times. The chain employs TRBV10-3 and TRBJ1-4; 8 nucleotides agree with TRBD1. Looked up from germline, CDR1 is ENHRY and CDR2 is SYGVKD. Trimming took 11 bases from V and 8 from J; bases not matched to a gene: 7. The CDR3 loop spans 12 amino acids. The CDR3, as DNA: TGTGCCGTAGGGACAGGCGAGGAAAAACTGTTTTTT. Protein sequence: CAVGTGEEKLFF.

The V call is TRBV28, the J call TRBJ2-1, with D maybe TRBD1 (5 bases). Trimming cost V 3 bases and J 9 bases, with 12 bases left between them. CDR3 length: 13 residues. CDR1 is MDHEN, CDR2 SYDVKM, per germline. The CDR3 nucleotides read TGTGCCAGCAGTTTGGCCAGGGCGATTGAGCAGTTCTTC. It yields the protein CASSLARAIEQFF.

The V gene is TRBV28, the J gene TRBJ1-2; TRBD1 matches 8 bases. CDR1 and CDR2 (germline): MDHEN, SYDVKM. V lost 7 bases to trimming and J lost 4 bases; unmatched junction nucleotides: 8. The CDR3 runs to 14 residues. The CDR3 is CASTRPGTGYGYTF. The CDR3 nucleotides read TGTGCCAGCACACGACCTGGGACAGGCTATGGCTACACCTTC.

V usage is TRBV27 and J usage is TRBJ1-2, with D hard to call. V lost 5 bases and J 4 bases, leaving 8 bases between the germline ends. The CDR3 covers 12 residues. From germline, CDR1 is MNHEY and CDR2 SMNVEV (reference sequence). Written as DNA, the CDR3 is TGTGCCAGCAGTCCTGACACCTATGGCTACACCTTC. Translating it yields CASSPDTYGYTF.

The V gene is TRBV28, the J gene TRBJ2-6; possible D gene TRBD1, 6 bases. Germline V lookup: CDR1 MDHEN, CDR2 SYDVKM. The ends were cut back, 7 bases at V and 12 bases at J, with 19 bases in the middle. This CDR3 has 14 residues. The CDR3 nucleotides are TGTGCCAGCAAGTTTCGGGACACCGGGCTCGTCCTGACTTTC. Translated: CASKFRDTGLVLTF.

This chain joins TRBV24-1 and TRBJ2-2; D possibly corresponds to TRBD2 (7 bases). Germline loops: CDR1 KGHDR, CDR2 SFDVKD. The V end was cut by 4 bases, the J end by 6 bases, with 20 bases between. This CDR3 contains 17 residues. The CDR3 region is CATSDLRGGSAPGELFF. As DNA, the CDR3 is TGTGCCACCAGTGACCTAAGGGGGGGGTCGGCGCCCGGGGAGCTGTTTTTT.

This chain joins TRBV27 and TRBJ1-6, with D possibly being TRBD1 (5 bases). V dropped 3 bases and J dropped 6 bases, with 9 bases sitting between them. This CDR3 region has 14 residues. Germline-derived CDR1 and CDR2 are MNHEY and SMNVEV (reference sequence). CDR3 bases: TGTGCCAGCAGTTTTTACGGGGGTAATTCACCCCTCCACTTT. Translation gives CASSFYGGNSPLHF.

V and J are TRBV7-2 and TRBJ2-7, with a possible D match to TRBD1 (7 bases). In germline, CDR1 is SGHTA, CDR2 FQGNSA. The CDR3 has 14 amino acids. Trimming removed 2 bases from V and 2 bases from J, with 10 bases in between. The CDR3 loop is CASSLQGGPYEQYF. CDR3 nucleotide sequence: TGTGCCAGCAGCTTACAGGGGGGACCCTACGAGCAGTACTTC.

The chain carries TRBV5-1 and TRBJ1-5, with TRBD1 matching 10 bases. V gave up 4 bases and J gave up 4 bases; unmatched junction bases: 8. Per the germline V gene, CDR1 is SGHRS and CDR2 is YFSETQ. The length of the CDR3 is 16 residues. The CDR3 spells CASSEGTGAANQPQHF. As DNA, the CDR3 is TGCGCCAGCAGCGAGGGGACAGGGGCGGCAAATCAGCCCCAGCATTTT. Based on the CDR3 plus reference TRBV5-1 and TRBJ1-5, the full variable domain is KAGVTQTPRYLIKTRGQQVTLSCSPISGHRSVSWYQQTPGQGLQFLFEYFSETQRNKGNFPGRFSGRQFSNSRSEMNVSTLELGDSALYLCASSEGTGAANQPQHFGDGTRLSIL.

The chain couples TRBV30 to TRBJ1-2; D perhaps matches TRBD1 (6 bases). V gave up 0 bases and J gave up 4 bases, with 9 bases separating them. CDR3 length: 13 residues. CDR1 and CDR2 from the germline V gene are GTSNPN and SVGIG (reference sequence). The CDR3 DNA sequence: TGTGCCTGGAGTGTACAACAGGGCTATGGCTACACCTTC. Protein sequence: CAWSVQQGYGYTF. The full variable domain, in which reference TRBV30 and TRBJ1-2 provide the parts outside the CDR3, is SQTIHQWPATLVQPVGSPLSLECTVEGTSNPNLYWYRQAAGRGLQLLFYSVGIGQISSEVPQNLSASRPQDRQFILSSKKLLLSDSGFYLCAWSVQQGYGYTFGSGTRLTVV.

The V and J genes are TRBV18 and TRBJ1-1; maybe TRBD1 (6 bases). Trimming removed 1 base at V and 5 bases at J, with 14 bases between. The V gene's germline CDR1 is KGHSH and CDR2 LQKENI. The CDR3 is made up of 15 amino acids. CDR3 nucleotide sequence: TGTGCCAGCTCACCACGCCGGGGGGCCGGTACTGAAGCTTTCTTT. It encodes CASSPRRGAGTEAFF.

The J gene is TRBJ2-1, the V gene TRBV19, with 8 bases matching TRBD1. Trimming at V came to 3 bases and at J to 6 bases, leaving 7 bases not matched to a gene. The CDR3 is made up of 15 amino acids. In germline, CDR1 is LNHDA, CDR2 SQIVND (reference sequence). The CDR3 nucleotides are TGTGCCAGTAGTATCCAACCTACAGGGGGCAATGAGCAGTTCTTC. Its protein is CASSIQPTGGNEQFF.

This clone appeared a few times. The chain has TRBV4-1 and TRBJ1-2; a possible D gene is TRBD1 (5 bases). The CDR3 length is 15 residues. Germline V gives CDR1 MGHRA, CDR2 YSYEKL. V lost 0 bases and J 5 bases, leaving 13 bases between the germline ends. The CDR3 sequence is CASSQDGAGWYGYTF. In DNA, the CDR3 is TGCGCCAGCAGCCAAGATGGGGCAGGGTGGTATGGCTACACCTTC.

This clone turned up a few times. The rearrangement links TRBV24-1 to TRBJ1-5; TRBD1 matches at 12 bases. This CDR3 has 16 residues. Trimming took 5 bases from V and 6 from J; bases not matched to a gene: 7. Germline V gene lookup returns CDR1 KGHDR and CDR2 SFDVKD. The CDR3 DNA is TGTGCCACCAGTGGCGAAGGGACAGGGGGCTCTCAGCCCCAGCATTTT. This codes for CATSGEGTGGSQPQHF.

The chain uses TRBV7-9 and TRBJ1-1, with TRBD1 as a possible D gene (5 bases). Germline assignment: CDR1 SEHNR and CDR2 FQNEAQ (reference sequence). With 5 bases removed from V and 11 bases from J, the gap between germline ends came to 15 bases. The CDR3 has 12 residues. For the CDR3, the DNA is TGTGCCAGCAGCGTGGGCGCGGGGCCGGCTTTCTTT. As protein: CASSVGAGPAFF.

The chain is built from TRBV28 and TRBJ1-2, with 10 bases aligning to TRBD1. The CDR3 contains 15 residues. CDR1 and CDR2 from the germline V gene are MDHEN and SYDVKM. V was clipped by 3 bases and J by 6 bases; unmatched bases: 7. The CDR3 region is CASSFSGQGRNGYTF. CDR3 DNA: TGTGCCAGCAGTTTTTCGGGACAGGGGCGGAATGGCTACACCTTC.

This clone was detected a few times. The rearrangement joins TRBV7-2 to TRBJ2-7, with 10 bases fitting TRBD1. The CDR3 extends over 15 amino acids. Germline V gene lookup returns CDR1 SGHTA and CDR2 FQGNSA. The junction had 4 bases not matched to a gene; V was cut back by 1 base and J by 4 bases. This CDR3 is CASSLGGTGVYEQYF. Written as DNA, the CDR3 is TGTGCCAGCAGCTTAGGTGGGACAGGGGTGTACGAGCAGTACTTC. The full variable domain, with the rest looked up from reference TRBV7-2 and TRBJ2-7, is GAGVSQSPSNKVTEKGKDVELRCDPISGHTALYWYRQSLGQGLEFLIYFQGNSAPDKSGLPSDRFSAERTGGSVSTLTIQRTQQEDSAVYLCASSLGGTGVYEQYFGPGTRLTVT.

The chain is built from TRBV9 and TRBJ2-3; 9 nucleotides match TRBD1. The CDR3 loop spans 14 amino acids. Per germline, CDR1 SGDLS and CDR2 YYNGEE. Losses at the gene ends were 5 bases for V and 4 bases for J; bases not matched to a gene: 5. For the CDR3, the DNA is TGTGCCAGCAGGAGGACAGGGGATGCAGATACGCAGTATTTT. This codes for CASRRTGDADTQYF.

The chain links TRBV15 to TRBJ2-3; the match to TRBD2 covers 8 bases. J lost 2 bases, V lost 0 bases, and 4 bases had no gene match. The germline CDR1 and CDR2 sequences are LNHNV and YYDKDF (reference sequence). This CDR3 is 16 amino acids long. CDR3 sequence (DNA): TGTGCCACCAGCAGAGAGTTAGCGGGGACCACAGATACGCAGTATTTT. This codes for CATSRELAGTTDTQYF.

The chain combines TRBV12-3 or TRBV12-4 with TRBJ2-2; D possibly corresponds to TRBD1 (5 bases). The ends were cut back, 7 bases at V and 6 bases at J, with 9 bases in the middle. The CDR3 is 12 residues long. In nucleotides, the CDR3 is TGTGCCAGCACCCAAGGGGCCGGGGAGCTGTTTTTT. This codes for CASTQGAGELFF.

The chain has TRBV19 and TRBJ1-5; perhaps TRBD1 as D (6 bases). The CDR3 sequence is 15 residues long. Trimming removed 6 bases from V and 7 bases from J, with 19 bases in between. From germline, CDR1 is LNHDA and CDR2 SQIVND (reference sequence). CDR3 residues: CASSQTRDINQPQHF. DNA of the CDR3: TGTGCCAGTAGCCAAACCCGGGACATAAACCAGCCCCAGCATTTT.

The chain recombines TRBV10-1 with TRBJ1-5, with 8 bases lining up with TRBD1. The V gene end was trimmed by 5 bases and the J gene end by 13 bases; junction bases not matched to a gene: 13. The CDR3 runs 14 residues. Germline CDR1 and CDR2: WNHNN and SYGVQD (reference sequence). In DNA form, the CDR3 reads TGCGCCAGCAGTAAGACAGGGGACGGACGTGAACAGCATTTT. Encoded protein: CASSKTGDGREQHF.

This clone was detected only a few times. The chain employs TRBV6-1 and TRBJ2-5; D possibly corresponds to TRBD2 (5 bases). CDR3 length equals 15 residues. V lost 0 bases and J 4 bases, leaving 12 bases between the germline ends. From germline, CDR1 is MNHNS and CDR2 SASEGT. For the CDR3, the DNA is TGTGCCAGCAGTGAAGCCCATACAGAGGGAGAGACCCAGTACTTC. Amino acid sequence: CASSEAHTEGETQYF.